This T cell receptor (beta chain) was documented in a study of regulatory T cells in long-lasting Graves disease. Building of the TCR beta libraries involved iRepertoire HTBI primers and Arm-PCR of CDR3 regions. TCRdb recomputed calls from the multiplex PCR reads with MiXCR, one row per CDR3 protein. The sample has roughly 400,000 distinct CDR3 sequences, 14% to 15% seen once. Stated time point: newly diagnosed GD, antithyroid drugs for less than 3 months. Researchers made the TCR library from RNA that was extracted from PBMCs. Germline lookup yields CDR1 SNHLY and CDR2 FYNNEI. Unmatched junction bases numbered 4, after V lost 5 bases and J lost 0 bases. The CDR3 runs to 15 residues. These same data were also listed under a study on T cells in Graves' hyperthyroidism and ophthalmopathy.

The receptor was derived from a woman in her thirties or forties with Graves disease. The sequenced sample was peripheral blood mononuclear cells (PBMCs), obtained at new diagnosis, from a patient treated with antithyroid drugs. The chain links TRBV2 to TRBJ1-1; the match to TRBD1 covers 9 bases. CDR3 sequence reads: CASSTGTGLNTEAFF. Here the CDR3 DNA reads TGTGCCAGCAGTACAGGGACAGGGTTGAACACTGAAGCTTTCTTT.